This TCR beta chain was identified in a study of shared clonotypes between healthy human individuals. Study information: A few men and a couple of women, aged 18 to 49, were donors.

The method was immunoSEQ multiplex PCR; TCRdb's version includes in-frame clones alone and lacks a portion of them. The repertoire consists of 450,000 to 600,000 clones, with about four fifths occurring once and the leading ten covering around 13%. Among the donors, all were Caucasian adults who lived in Nashville, Tennessee. The TCR was taken from a woman in her thirties or forties in good health. Some clones in this sample may be carry-over from other donors' samples. The sample taken for sequencing was PBMCs.

Here the CDR3 DNA reads TGTGCCAGCAGTTACCTCCGGGGAGGGGGTCGGGAGACCCAGTACTTC. Translation gives CASSYLRGGGRETQYF. This chain links TRBV6-5 with TRBJ2-5; D may be TRBD2 (7 bases). The CDR3 totals 16 residues. Trimming left V 2 bases short and J 5 bases short, with 18 bases between. Germline lookup yields CDR1 MNHEY and CDR2 SVGAGI.